The rows below give T cell receptor beta chains drawn from one sample of a study of cytomegalovirus exposure and HLA in healthy donors. Sequencing used immunoSEQ multiplex PCR; TCRdb keeps in-frame clones, though not all of them. The sample holds over 200,000 clones, roughly 80% seen once. The sequenced sample consisted of PBMCs. The origin of the receptors is a woman between 18 and 30 years old in good health and CMV-seronegative. Each CDR3 is given with its conserved first and last residue. The D gene is left open where the match is weak. Clone size is stated in some rows and not others, as once, few, many or a class when expanded.

d_gene	v_gene	abundance	j_gene	CDR3aa	CDR3nt
.	TRBV11-2	.	TRBJ1-1	CASSPNTEAFF	TGTGCCAGCAGCCCGAATACTGAAGCTTTCTTT
.	TRBV25-1	.	TRBJ2-3	CASSEFEATDTQYF	TGTGCCAGCAGTGAATTCGAGGCAACAGATACGCAGTATTTT
.	TRBV6-5	.	TRBJ2-2	CASSPTRINTGELFF	TGTGCCAGCAGCCCCACAAGGATAAACACCGGGGAGCTGTTTTTT
.	TRBV5-4	.	TRBJ2-7	CASSTQGLEQYF	TGTGCCAGCAGCACACAGGGCCTCGAGCAGTACTTC
.	TRBV11-2	few	TRBJ1-6	CASSLDGLRRTPLHF	TGTGCCAGCAGCTTAGATGGGCTCCGCCGAACGCCCCTCCACTTT
.	TRBV5-1	.	TRBJ2-6	CASSPDSFGGANVLTF	TGCGCCAGCAGCCCGGACAGTTTTGGAGGGGCCAACGTCCTGACTTTC
.	TRBV7-2	.	TRBJ2-1	CASSPGPWDEQFF	TGTGCCAGCAGTCCGGGACCTTGGGATGAGCAGTTCTTC
.	TRBV4-1	.	TRBJ1-5	CASSQESIGSNQPQHF	TGCGCCAGCAGCCAAGAATCGATAGGGAGCAATCAGCCCCAGCATTTT
.	TRBV5-1	.	TRBJ2-7	CASSQTGHTSYEQYF	TGCGCCAGCAGCCAGACCGGTCATACCTCCTACGAGCAGTACTTC
.	TRBV28	.	TRBJ1-5	CASSRPGGVNQPQHF	TGTGCCAGCAGCCGGCCGGGGGGCGTCAATCAGCCCCAGCATTTT
TRBD2	TRBV27	.	TRBJ2-1	CASMPTSGNYNEQFF	TGTGCCAGCATGCCGACTAGCGGGAATTACAATGAGCAGTTCTTC
TRBD2	TRBV2	once	TRBJ2-1	CASRAIAGGNQFF	TGTGCCAGCAGGGCCATAGCGGGAGGGAATCAGTTCTTC